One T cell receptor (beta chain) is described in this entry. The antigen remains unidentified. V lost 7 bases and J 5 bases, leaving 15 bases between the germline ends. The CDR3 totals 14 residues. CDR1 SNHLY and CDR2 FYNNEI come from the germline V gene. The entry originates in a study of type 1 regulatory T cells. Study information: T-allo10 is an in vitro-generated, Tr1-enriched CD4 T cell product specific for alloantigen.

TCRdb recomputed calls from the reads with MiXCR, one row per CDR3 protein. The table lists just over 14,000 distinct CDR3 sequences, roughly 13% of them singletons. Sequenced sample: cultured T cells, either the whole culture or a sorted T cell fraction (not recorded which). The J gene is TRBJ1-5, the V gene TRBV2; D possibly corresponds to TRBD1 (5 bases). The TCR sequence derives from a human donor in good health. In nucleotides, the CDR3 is TGTGCCAGCACCTACCTTCGGGGACATCAGCCCCAGCATTTT. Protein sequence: CASTYLRGHQPQHF.